This TCR beta chain was retrieved from a study of shared clonotypes between healthy human individuals. Study-level results: Compared with memory subsets, naive subsets generally had larger estimated richness. Donor clonotype sharing was expected to depend on sequencing depth. Donor scarcity curtailed the genetic and exposure-history diversity represented herein.

Notes on this clone: The antigen is not known. The sample holds other DNA sequences that translate to the same CDR3.

CDR1 LNHNV and CDR2 YYDKDF come from the germline V gene (reference sequence). The CDR3 covers 14 residues. Trimming cost V 0 bases and J 1 base, with 7 bases left between them. Assay used: immunoSEQ multiplex PCR; TCRdb lists only in-frame clones, some missing. The sample lists over a million clones; about 80% were seen once. Sequencing input: memory CD4+ T cells sorted from blood. Documented subset: CD45RA-negative fraction. The V and J genes are TRBV15 and TRBJ2-7; perhaps TRBD1 as D (6 bases). The TCR originated in a man aged 18 to 29 in good health. CDR3 amino acids: CATSRETGSYEQYF. In DNA, the CDR3 is TGTGCCACCAGCAGAGAGACAGGTTCCTACGAGCAGTACTTC.